This T cell receptor (beta chain) was observed in a study of T cells in women clearing cervical HPV infection. Study background: No precancer developed; the control's incident HPV16 infection cleared within 12 months.

TCRdb's copy holds only in-frame clones and misses some; the assay was immunoSEQ multiplex PCR. The sample table sets out approximately 33,000 clones. All donors had a single incident cervical HPV16 infection, not prevalent. The sequence was collected from a woman between 18 and 70 years old with a cervical HPV16 infection that either progressed to CIN3+ or cleared (not recorded which). The source material was blood buffy coat.

Partial CDR3 DNA: TGCAGTGTTAACGGGGGGGTGGAGACC. Protein product: CSVNGGVET. The complete CDR3 reads CSVNGGVETQYF. The chain combines TRBV20-1 with TRBJ2-5; TRBD2 matches at 8 bases. Sequencing ends 3 residues short of the CDR3 end; the germline J gene provides the rest. The CDR3 contains 12 residues. Unmatched junction bases numbered 6, after V lost 7 bases and J lost 5 bases. Germline V gives CDR1 DFQATT, CDR2 SNEGSKA (reference sequence).